The source of this T cell receptor beta chain is a study of glioma-infiltrating T cells after dendritic cell vaccination. The V and J ends lost 4 bases and 0 bases, in that order; junction bases with no gene match: 5. This CDR3 has 16 amino acids. Germline CDR1 is LNHDA and CDR2 is SQIVND (reference sequence). Isocitrate dehydrogenase mutation was absent in all glioblastoma patients. On this clone itself: This CDR3 fails to terminate in the conserved phenylalanine or tryptophan, so it likely reflects a read error.

TCRB CDR3 was amplified from 2 ug genomic DNA or less. Generated by immunoSEQ multiplex PCR, the TCRdb table keeps only in-frame clones and is missing some. The sample records about 82,000 clones, 70% to 90% being singletons. The specimen comprised blood, sampled before dendritic cell vaccination. The chain uses TRBV19 and TRBJ2-3; TRBD2 matches 9 bases. The clonotype originates from a human donor with glioblastoma. The CDR3 nucleotides are TGTGCCAGTAGTACTAAAGCGGGGGGTAGCACAGATACGCAGTATCTT. Translation: CASSTKAGGSTDTQYL.